This T cell receptor (beta chain) was sequenced in a study of blood T cell repertoires in COVID-19. In this sample, this clone turned up once. How the authors handled the data: Estimated nucleated cell counts came from reference gene primer amplification. Assay: immunoSEQ multiplex PCR; the TCRdb copy retains only in-frame clones and omits some. From that table come the V and J calls and clone size; the DNA was used to work out D and trimming. In the table there are more than 250,000 clones, around 83% of which are singletons. Per the germline V gene, CDR1 is SGHAT and CDR2 is FQNNGV. V lost 5 bases, J lost 7 bases, and 14 bases lay in between. The CDR3 consists of 13 residues.

V usage is TRBV11-2 and J usage is TRBJ1-2; the D gene is possibly TRBD1 (6 bases). Sequencing used peripheral blood. The TCR sequence derives from a woman in her forties or fifties with acute or convalescent COVID-19. The CDR3, as DNA: TGTGCCAGCAGCGCCAGGGGAAGTTTTGGCTACACCTTC. Amino acid sequence: CASSARGSFGYTF.